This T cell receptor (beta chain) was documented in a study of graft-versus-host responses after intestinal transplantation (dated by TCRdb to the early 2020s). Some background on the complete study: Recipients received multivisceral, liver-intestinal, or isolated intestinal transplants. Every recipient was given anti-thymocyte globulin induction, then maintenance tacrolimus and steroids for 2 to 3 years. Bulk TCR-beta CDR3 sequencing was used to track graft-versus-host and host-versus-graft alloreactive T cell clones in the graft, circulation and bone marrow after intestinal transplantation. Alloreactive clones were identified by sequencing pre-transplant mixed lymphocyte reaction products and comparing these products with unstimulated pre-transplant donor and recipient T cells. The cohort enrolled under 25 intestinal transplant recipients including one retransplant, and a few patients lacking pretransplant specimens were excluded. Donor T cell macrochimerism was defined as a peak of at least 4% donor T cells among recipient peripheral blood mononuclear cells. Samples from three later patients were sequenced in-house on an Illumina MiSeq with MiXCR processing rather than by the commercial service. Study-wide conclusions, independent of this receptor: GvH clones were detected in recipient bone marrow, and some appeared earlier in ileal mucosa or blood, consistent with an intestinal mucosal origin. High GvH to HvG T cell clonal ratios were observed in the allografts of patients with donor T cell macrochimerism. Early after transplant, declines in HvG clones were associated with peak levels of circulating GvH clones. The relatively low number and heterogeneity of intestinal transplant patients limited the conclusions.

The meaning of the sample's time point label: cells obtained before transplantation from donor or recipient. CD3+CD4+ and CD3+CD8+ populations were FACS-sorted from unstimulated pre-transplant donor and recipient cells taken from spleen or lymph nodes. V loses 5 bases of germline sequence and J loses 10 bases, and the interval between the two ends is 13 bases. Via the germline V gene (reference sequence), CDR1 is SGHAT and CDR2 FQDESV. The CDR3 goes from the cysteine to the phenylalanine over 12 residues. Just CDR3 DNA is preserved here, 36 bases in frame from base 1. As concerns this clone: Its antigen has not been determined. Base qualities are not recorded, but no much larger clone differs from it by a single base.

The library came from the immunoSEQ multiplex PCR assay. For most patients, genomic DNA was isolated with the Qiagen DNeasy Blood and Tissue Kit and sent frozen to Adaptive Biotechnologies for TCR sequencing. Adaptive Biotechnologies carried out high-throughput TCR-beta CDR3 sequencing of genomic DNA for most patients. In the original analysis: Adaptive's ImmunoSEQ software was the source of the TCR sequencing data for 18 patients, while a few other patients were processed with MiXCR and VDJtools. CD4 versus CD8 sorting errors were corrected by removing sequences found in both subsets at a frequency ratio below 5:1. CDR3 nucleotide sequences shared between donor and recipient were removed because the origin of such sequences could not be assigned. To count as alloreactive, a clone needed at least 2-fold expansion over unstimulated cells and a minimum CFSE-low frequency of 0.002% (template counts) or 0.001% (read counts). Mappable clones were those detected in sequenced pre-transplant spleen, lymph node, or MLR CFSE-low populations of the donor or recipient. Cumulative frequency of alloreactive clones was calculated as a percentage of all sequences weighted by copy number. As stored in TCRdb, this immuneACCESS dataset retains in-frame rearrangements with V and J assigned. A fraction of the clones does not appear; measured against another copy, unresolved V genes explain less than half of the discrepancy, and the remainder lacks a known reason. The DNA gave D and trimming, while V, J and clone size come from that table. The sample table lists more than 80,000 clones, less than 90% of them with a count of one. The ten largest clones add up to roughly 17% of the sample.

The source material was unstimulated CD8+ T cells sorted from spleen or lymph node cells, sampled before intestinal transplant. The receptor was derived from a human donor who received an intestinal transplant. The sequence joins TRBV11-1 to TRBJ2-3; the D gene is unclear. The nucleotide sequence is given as TGTGCCAGCAGCACCGACGGTCTCTCGCAGTATTTT. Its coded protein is CASSTDGLSQYF. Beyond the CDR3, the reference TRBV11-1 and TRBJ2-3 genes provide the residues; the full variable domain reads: EAEVAQSPRYKITEKSQAVAFWCDPISGHATLYWYRQILGQGPELLVQFQDESVVDDSQLPKDRFSAERLKGVDSTLKIQPAELGDSAMYLCASSTDGLSQYFGPGTRLTVL.